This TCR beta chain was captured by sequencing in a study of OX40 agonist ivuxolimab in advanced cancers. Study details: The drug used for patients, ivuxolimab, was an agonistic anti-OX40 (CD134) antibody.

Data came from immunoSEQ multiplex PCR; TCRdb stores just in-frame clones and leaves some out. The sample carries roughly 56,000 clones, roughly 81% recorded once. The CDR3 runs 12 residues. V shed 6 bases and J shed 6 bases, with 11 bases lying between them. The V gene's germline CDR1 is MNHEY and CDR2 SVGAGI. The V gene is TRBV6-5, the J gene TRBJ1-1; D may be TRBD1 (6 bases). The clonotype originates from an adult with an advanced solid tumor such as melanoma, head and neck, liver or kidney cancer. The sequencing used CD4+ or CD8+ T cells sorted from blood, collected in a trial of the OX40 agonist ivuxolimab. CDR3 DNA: TGTGCCAGCAGCCCCCCAGGGGCTGAAGCTTTCTTT. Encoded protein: CASSPPGAEAFF.